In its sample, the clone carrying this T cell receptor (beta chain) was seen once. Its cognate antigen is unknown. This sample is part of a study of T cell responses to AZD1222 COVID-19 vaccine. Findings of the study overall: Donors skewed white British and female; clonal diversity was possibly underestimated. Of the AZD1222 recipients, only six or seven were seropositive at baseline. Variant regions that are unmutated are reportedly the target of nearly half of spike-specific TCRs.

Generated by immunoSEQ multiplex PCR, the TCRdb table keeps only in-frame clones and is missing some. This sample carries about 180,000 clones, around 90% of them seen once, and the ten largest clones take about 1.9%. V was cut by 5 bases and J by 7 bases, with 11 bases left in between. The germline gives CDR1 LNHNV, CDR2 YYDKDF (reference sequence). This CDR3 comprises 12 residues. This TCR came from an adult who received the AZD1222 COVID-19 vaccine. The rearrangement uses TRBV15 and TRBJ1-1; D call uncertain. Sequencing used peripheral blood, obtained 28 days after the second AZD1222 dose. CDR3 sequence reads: CATSRAGGEAFF. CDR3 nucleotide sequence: TGTGCCACCAGCCGAGCTGGCGGTGAAGCTTTCTTT.